This paragraph covers one T cell receptor (beta chain) sequence. The authors' processing: Using reference gene primer amplification, nucleated cell counts were estimated. The table came from immunoSEQ multiplex PCR; TCRdb's copy has only in-frame clones and leaves some out. The DNA was the basis for D and trimming; V, J and clone size are from that table. There are some 180,000 clones in the sample; 70% to 90% occur only once, and over 15% lies in the top ten. Germline V gives CDR1 MDHEN, CDR2 SYDVKM. V shed 6 bases, J shed 1 base, and the junction held 5 bases outside the gene matches. The CDR3 has 15 residues. This sample was taken from a study of blood T cell repertoires in COVID-19. Study in general: Both acute and convalescent COVID-19 samples were obtained from the United States, Italy and Spain.

The receptor was derived from a man between 50 and 59 years old with COVID-19, enrolled during active disease. The chain recombines TRBV28 with TRBJ2-3, with TRBD1 matching over 9 bases. Sequences were obtained from peripheral blood. Here the CDR3 DNA reads TGTGCCAGCAGGACAGGGGGAGCGGGCACAGATACGCAGTATTTT. Its protein product is CASRTGGAGTDTQYF.